This note documents a single TCR beta chain sequence. Its antigen specificity is not known. No base quality information exists; no much larger clone differs at one position. The roughly 39 donors, aged roughly 6 to 95 years, were systemically healthy Caucasian individuals from Russia. Each donor gave around 9 milliliters of peripheral blood, collected into EDTA-treated Vacutainer tubes. Ficoll-Paque density-gradient centrifugation was used to isolate PBMCs, with at least 6.5 million per sample. Total RNA was extracted from PBMCs with Trizol reagent, with at least 6 micrograms obtained per sample. Naive CD45RAhigh/CD27high T cell percentages were measured by flow cytometry on a PBMC aliquot from every donor. This specimen comes from a study of blood T cells in healthy people across ages (dated by TCRdb to 2014 to 2015). General notes on the study: In model experiments, roughly one uniquely barcoded TCR beta cDNA molecule per two T cells was captured by template switching. To avoid experimental bias, donors of different ages were distributed randomly across sequencing lanes. Donors were grouped into four age groups: young (average approximately 16 years), middle-aged (approximately 41), aged (about 60) and long-lived (approximately 78). The study measured age-related changes in TCR beta repertoire diversity using deep sequencing normalized with unique cDNA molecular identifiers. For two donors (one aged 18 to 30 and one aged 80 or older), the study analyzed two additional independent replicas of 1 million unique cDNA reads from the same blood draw. The paper's findings and limits, for the study overall: There was a strong correlation between observed TCR beta diversity and the percentage of naive T cells measured by flow cytometry. Because the CMV infection status of the donors was unknown, age-related changes in expanded clonotypes may potentially have been confounded. Since profiling was done on bulk unsorted PBMCs, naive and antigen-experienced compartments could not be conclusively compared. Total diversity estimates from one million sequenced T cells were considered lower bounds and underestimates. Observed TCR beta diversity per million T cells fell roughly linearly with age, and a significant reduction was already apparent by age roughly 40. Compared with the aged group, more naive CD4+ T cells, fewer expanded clones and increased TCR diversity were shown by the long-lived group, suggesting age selection.

Spanning cysteine to phenylalanine, the CDR3 consists of 15 amino acids. Of all the DNA, just the CDR3 is kept, 45 bases in frame from base 1. V is clipped by 2 bases and J by 5 bases, and the sequence between their germline boundaries is 12 bases long. From a lookup of the germline V gene, CDR1 and CDR2 are MNHEY and SVGAGI. The library was obtained by 5' RACE. Instrument used: Illumina HiSeq 2500. The second PCR ran for about 6 to 11 cycles and used a J-beta primer mix along with a sample-barcoded 5' primer. A template-switch 5' adaptor carrying 12 random nucleotides introduced a unique molecular identifier onto each TCR beta cDNA molecule. Each sample yielded at least 2.5 million CDR3-containing paired-end reads. All of the RNA was converted into first-strand cDNA using the Mint cDNA synthesis kit, with a TRBC-specific oligonucleotide serving as the primer. After uracil-DNA glycosylase treatment, a first 18-cycle PCR used universal primers M1SS and BC2_uni_R on all cDNA. The original pipeline was this. Normalization of each sample was performed by random selection of 1 million high-quality reads, each carrying a distinct molecular identifier. Reads with shared molecular identifiers were discarded instead of being binned into consensus sequences. MiTCR, with a Q25 quality threshold and the strictest error-elimination algorithm, was used for CDR3 identification, clonotype clustering and error correction. Lower-bound total TCR beta diversity was estimated with a nonparametric unseen species model using Euler transformation. TCRdb reworked the public reads: Q25 trimming with fastp, MiXCR clone assembly, productive beta chains retained. Each entry is one CDR3 protein sequence, shown with its most common DNA and genes. TCRdb assigned the V and J calls; the authors' analysis was not used. This sample lists around 780,000 distinct CDR3 sequences; roughly three fifths were detected once. The top ten clones comprise 20% to 30% of the sample.

The TCR comes from a man aged 40-49 years in good health. Specimen: blood. In this chain, TRBV6-5 is recombined with TRBJ1-4; no confident D gene assignment can be made. Read as DNA, the sequence is TGTGCCAGCAGTTACGGTGGGGTGTCGAATGAAAAACTGTTTTTT. This gives the protein CASSYGGVSNEKLFF.